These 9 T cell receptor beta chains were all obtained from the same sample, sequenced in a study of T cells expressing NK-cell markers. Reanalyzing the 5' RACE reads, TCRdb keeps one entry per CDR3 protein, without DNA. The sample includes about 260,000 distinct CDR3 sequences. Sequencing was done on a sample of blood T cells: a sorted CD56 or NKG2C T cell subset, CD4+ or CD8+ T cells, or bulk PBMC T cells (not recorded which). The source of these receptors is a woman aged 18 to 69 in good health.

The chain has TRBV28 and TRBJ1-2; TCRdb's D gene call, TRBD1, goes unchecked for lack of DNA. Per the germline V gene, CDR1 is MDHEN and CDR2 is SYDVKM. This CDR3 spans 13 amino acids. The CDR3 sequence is CATELSGGEGYTF.

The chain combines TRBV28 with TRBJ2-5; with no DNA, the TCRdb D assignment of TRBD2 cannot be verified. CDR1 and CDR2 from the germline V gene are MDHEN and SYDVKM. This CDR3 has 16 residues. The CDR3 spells CASSLESSAGEETQYF.

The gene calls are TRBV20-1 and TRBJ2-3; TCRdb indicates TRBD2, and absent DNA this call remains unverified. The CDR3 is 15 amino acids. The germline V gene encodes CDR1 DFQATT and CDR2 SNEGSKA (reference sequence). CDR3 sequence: CSALLAGGRADTQYF.

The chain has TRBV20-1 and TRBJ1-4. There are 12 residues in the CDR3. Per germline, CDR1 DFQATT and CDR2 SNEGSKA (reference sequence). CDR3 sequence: CSARGSGEKLFF.

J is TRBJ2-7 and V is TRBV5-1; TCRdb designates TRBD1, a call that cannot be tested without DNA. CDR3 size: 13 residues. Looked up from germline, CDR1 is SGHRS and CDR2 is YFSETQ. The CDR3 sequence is CASSGGQSYEQYF.

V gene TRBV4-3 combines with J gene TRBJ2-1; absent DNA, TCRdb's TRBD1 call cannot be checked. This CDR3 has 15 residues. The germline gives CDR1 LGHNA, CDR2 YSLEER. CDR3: CASSQDPGLADEQFF.

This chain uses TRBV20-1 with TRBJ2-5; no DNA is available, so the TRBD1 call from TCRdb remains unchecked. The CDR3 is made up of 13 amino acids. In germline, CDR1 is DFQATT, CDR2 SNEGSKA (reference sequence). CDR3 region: CSAPDRIQETQYF.

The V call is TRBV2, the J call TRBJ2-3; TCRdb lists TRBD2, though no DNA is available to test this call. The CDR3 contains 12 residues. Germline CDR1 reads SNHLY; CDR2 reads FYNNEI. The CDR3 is CASRPLATEQYF.

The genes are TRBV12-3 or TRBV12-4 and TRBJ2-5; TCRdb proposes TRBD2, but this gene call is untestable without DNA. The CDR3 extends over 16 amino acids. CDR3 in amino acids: CASGPQLAGRQETQYF.